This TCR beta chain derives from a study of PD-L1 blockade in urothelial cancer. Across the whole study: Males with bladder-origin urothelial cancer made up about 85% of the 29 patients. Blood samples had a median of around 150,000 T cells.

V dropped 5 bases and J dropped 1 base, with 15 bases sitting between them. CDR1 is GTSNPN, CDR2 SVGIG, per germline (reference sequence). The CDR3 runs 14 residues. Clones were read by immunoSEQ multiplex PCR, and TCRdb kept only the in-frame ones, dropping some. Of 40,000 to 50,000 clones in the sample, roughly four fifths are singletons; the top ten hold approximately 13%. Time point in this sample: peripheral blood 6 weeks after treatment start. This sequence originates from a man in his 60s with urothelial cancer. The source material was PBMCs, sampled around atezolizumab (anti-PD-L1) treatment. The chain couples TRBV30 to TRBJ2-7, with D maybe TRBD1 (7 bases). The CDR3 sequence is CAWEGQDYSYEQYF. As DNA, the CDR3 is TGTGCCTGGGAAGGACAGGACTATTCCTACGAGCAGTACTTC.